These 5 T cell receptor beta chains share one sample of origin, sequenced in a study of PD-1 blockade in classical Hodgkin lymphoma. All patients experienced relapse after autologous stem cell transplantation, and brentuximab vedotin exposure was variable. The data were produced by immunoSEQ multiplex PCR, yet TCRdb's version contains in-frame clones alone and is incomplete. The sample consists of 35,000 to 55,000 clones, 65% to 85% of them appearing once. This sample comprised peripheral blood mononuclear cells (PBMCs), obtained before the second cycle of nivolumab. The receptor set was obtained from a human donor with classical Hodgkin lymphoma.

The chain joins TRBV25-1 to TRBJ1-5; no clear D. This CDR3 comprises 17 residues. The germline CDR1 and CDR2 sequences are MGHDK and SYGVNS. V shed 1 base and J shed 0 bases, with 13 bases lying between them. CDR3: CASSESRQSDSNQPQHF. The CDR3 region has the DNA TGTGCCAGCAGTGAATCTCGGCAGAGTGATAGCAATCAGCCCCAGCATTTT.

The V gene is TRBV4-2, the J gene TRBJ2-3; no reliable D call. CDR1 and CDR2 (germline): LGHNA, YNFKEQ. CDR3 length equals 15 residues. With 0 bases removed from V and 9 bases from J, the gap between germline ends came to 16 bases. The CDR3 reads CASSQDEVDSETQYF. CDR3 nucleotides: TGTGCCAGCAGCCAAGATGAGGTGGATTCCGAGACGCAGTATTTT.

The V gene is TRBV7-9, the J gene TRBJ2-1; a possible D gene is TRBD2 (6 bases). Germline assignment: CDR1 SEHNR and CDR2 FQNEAQ (reference sequence). The CDR3 totals 17 residues. Trimming shortened V by 5 bases and J by 0 bases, and 17 bases separated the two germline ends. Here the CDR3 reads CASSPGGHLSSYNEQFF. The CDR3 nucleotides are TGTGCCAGCAGCCCCGGAGGGCACCTGAGCTCCTACAATGAGCAGTTCTTC.

The chain carries TRBV7-6 and TRBJ2-3; D remains unclear. The CDR3 runs to 13 residues. Germline loops: CDR1 SGHVS, CDR2 FNYEAQ. Trimming left V 4 bases short and J 2 bases short, with 7 bases between. The CDR3 DNA reads TGTGCCAGCAGCTCCCCAAACACAGATACGCAGTATTTT. The encoded protein is CASSSPNTDTQYF.

This chain joins TRBV9 and TRBJ2-5; TRBD2 aligns across 7 bases. The CDR3 covers 17 residues. V trimming: 6 bases; J trimming: 2 bases; junction bases outside the gene matches: 16. The germline V gene encodes CDR1 SGDLS and CDR2 YYNGEE. The CDR3 protein is CASTLGQRQGLQETQYF. The CDR3 coding sequence is TGTGCCAGCACCTTGGGTCAAAGGCAGGGACTACAAGAGACCCAGTACTTC.